This is a list of T cell receptor beta chains from one sample in a study of blood T cell repertoires in COVID-19. Sequenced by immunoSEQ multiplex PCR; TCRdb stores in-frame clones only, minus some. Seen here are 290,000 or so clones, roughly 85% observed once, and the top ten hold roughly 4.6%. The sequencing sample was made of peripheral blood. The receptors stem from a man over 45 with active or convalescent COVID-19. CDR3s include the opening cysteine and the closing phenylalanine or tryptophan. A D gene is named only where the DNA matches it firmly. Size is omitted from some rows. Given values are once, few, many or a class for expanded clones.

abundance,v_gene,d_gene,j_gene,CDR3aa,CDR3nt
NA,TRBV28,NA,TRBJ1-4,CASSVTSTNEKLFF,TGTGCCAGCAGTGTGACTAGTACTAATGAAAAACTGTTTTTT
NA,TRBV6-2/TRBV6-3,NA,TRBJ2-2,CASSRYNTGELFF,TGTGCCAGCAGTCGCTACAACACCGGGGAGCTGTTTTTT
NA,TRBV7-8,NA,TRBJ2-2,CASSSILDTGELFF,TGTGCCAGCAGCTCCATACTCGACACCGGGGAGCTGTTTTTT
NA,TRBV7-2,NA,TRBJ2-2,CASSRETGELFF,TGTGCCAGCAGTCGGGAAACCGGGGAGCTGTTTTTT
NA,TRBV7-2,TRBD2,TRBJ2-1,CASSLASGRNNEQFF,TGTGCCAGCAGCCTTGCCAGCGGGAGAAACAATGAGCAGTTCTTC
once,TRBV21-1,NA,TRBJ2-1,CASSLQGRGANEQFF,TGTGCCAGCAGCCTACAGGGACGGGGGGCCAATGAGCAGTTCTTC
NA,TRBV11-2,TRBD2,TRBJ2-5,CASSYRLAGQETQYF,TGTGCCAGCAGCTACCGACTAGCGGGACAAGAGACCCAGTACTTC
NA,TRBV18,NA,TRBJ1-2,CASSPQIGGNGYTF,TGTGCCAGCTCACCACAGATAGGAGGTAATGGCTACACCTTC
once,TRBV19,NA,TRBJ2-2,CASQLWGANTGELFF,TGTGCCAGTCAACTTTGGGGGGCGAACACCGGGGAGCTGTTTTTT
few,TRBV28,TRBD2,TRBJ2-1,CASSSLAEINNEQFF,TGTGCCAGCAGTTCACTAGCGGAGATAAACAATGAGCAGTTCTTC
NA,TRBV7-9,NA,TRBJ2-1,CASSLMVLDNEQFF,TGTGCCAGCAGCTTGATGGTACTAGACAATGAGCAGTTCTTC
NA,TRBV18,NA,TRBJ1-1,CASSPGHLNTEAFF,TGTGCCAGCTCACCGGGACACCTGAACACTGAAGCTTTCTTT
NA,TRBV19,NA,TRBJ2-2,CASSPLPGTYGGELFF,TGTGCCAGTAGCCCTCTTCCCGGGACATACGGCGGGGAGCTGTTTTTT
NA,TRBV28,NA,TRBJ1-1,CASSTPITWNTEAFF,TGTGCCAGCAGCACCCCCATAACTTGGAACACTGAAGCTTTCTTT
NA,TRBV9,TRBD2,TRBJ2-3,CASSASGSTDTQYF,TGTGCCAGCAGCGCTAGCGGGAGCACAGATACGCAGTATTTT
NA,TRBV19,NA,TRBJ2-1,CATLQNGLSNNEQFF,TGTGCCACCCTTCAGAATGGACTGTCGAACAATGAGCAGTTCTTC
few,TRBV11-2,NA,TRBJ2-7,CASSPSRRRAYEQYF,TGTGCCAGCAGCCCTAGTCGGCGCAGGGCCTACGAGCAGTACTTC
NA,TRBV6-5,TRBD1,TRBJ1-2,CASSSRDRGYGYTF,TGTGCCAGCAGTTCCCGGGACAGGGGTTATGGCTACACCTTC
NA,TRBV6-5,TRBD2,TRBJ2-1,CASSSGAGGSNEQFF,TGTGCCAGCAGTTCGGGGGCGGGAGGTTCGAATGAGCAGTTCTTC
NA,TRBV28,NA,TRBJ1-5,CASSYRNQPQHF,TGTGCCAGCAGTTACAGAAATCAGCCCCAGCATTTT
NA,TRBV4-1,NA,TRBJ1-6,CASSQDAAGRSSPLHF,TGCGCCAGCAGCCAAGATGCGGCAGGGAGGAGTTCACCCCTCCACTTT
NA,TRBV27,TRBD1,TRBJ2-2,CASSRGPYNTGELFF,TGTGCCAGCAGCAGGGGGCCTTATAACACCGGGGAGCTGTTTTTT
NA,TRBV9,NA,TRBJ2-1,CASSVEGRGSYNEQFF,TGTGCCAGCAGCGTAGAAGGGCGGGGCTCCTACAATGAGCAGTTCTTC
NA,TRBV12-3/TRBV12-4,TRBD1,TRBJ1-5,CASKQGNQPQHF,TGTGCCAGCAAACAGGGGAATCAGCCCCAGCATTTT
NA,TRBV7-8,TRBD1,TRBJ1-2,CASSPRQGSYGYTF,TGTGCCAGCAGCCCGAGACAGGGTAGCTATGGCTACACCTTC
NA,TRBV6-5,TRBD1,TRBJ1-1,CASSPRDRGPSEAFF,TGTGCCAGCAGTCCCCGGGACAGGGGGCCTTCTGAAGCTTTCTTT
NA,TRBV7-2,TRBD1,TRBJ2-7,CASRVTGTGLPEPYF,TGTGCCAGCAGGGTTACGGGGACAGGGCTGCCCGAGCCGTACTTC
NA,TRBV10-3,NA,TRBJ1-2,CAISQTLRDIGPEGRYGYTF,TGTGCCATCAGTCAGACCCTCCGGGACATTGGGCCTGAGGGTAGATATGGCTACACCTTC
NA,TRBV28,TRBD1,TRBJ2-3,CASSLIGGRGSPSQYF,TGTGCCAGCAGTTTAATCGGTGGCAGGGGGTCCCCCTCGCAGTATTTT